This T cell receptor (beta chain) came from a study of untreated major depressive disorder. Notes on the study in general: In every subject, the five largest TRBV05-01 clones were private.

Controls lacked current or lifetime mood disorder and scored 5 or less on depressive symptoms. Assay: immunoSEQ multiplex PCR; the TCRdb copy retains only in-frame clones and omits some. Of 20,000 or so clones listed, more than 75% were seen once; the top ten hold just over 0.8%. In regard to this clone: Antigen: not known.

This CDR3 has 15 residues. The junction had 8 bases not matched to a gene; V was cut back by 6 bases and J by 0 bases. CDR1 and CDR2 from the germline V gene are MNHEY and SVGAGI. Sequences were obtained from CD4+ T cells from PBMCs. The chain joins TRBV6-5 to TRBJ2-7, with 7 bases lining up with TRBD2. The sequence was obtained from a woman aged 30 to 39 in good health. CDR3 coding DNA: TGTGCCAGCAGCGCTTTACTAGCGCACTCCTACGAGCAGTACTTC. It specifies CASSALLAHSYEQYF.